The rows below give T cell receptor beta chains drawn from one sample of a study of blood T cell repertoires in COVID-19. Sequenced by immunoSEQ multiplex PCR; TCRdb stores in-frame clones only, minus some. Counted here are about 200,000 clones, roughly 89% occurring once; the ten biggest clones make up 3% to 3.5%. Sequences were obtained from PBMCs or T cells enriched from blood (not recorded which). The receptors derive from a young woman who had been exposed to COVID-19. The CDR3 runs from the conserved cysteine through the conserved F or W. The D gene is left open where the match is weak. Part of the rows lack a size; the others show once, few, many or a class for expanded clones.

D gene: .
V gene: TRBV7-2
J gene: TRBJ1-1
clone size: .
CDR3 DNA: TGTGCCAGCAGCTTACAGGCATATAGTAACACTGAAGCTTTCTTT
CDR3 protein: CASSLQAYSNTEAFF

D gene: .
V gene: TRBV7-2
J gene: TRBJ1-1
clone size: .
CDR3 DNA: TGTGCCAGCAGCTCAACCCCGGGGGCTGAAGCTTTCTTT
CDR3 protein: CASSSTPGAEAFF

D gene: .
V gene: TRBV7-6
J gene: TRBJ1-1
clone size: .
CDR3 DNA: TGTGCCAGCAGCTTAAGAGAGGGCACTGAAGCTTTCTTT
CDR3 protein: CASSLREGTEAFF

D gene: TRBD2
V gene: TRBV5-6
J gene: TRBJ2-7
clone size: .
CDR3 DNA: TGTGCCAGCAGCCAACTAGCGGGGGGCACCTACGAGCAGTACTTC
CDR3 protein: CASSQLAGGTYEQYF

D gene: .
V gene: TRBV27
J gene: TRBJ2-7
clone size: .
CDR3 DNA: TGTGCCAGCAGTCCACGACAGGACCTATTGACCCCCTACGAGCAGTACTTC
CDR3 protein: CASSPRQDLLTPYEQYF

D gene: .
V gene: TRBV11-2
J gene: TRBJ1-6
clone size: few
CDR3 DNA: TGTGCCATCACAAAAGAAAGCAGGGCTGTTTCACCCCTCCACTTT
CDR3 protein: CAITKESRAVSPLHF

D gene: .
V gene: TRBV12-3/TRBV12-4
J gene: TRBJ2-1
clone size: .
CDR3 DNA: TGTGCCAGCAGGGGGGGATGGCAGTTCTTC
CDR3 protein: CASRGGWQFF

D gene: .
V gene: TRBV12-3/TRBV12-4
J gene: TRBJ1-2
clone size: .
CDR3 DNA: TGTGCCAGCAGTTTAAACAGCCACTATGGCTACACCTTC
CDR3 protein: CASSLNSHYGYTF

D gene: .
V gene: TRBV12-3/TRBV12-4
J gene: TRBJ2-1
clone size: .
CDR3 DNA: TGTGCCAGCAGTCCACGACAGCAGCAGCAGTTCTTC
CDR3 protein: CASSPRQQQQFF

D gene: TRBD2
V gene: TRBV7-7
J gene: TRBJ2-1
clone size: once
CDR3 DNA: TGTGCCAGCAGCCCCGGGACTGCGGGGGATAATGAGCAGTTCTTC
CDR3 protein: CASSPGTAGDNEQFF

D gene: TRBD2
V gene: TRBV7-8
J gene: TRBJ2-7
clone size: .
CDR3 DNA: TGTGCCAGCAGCTTAAATTCGGCGGGGGGCCTGGGAGAGCAGTACTTC
CDR3 protein: CASSLNSAGGLGEQYF

D gene: TRBD2
V gene: TRBV6-4
J gene: TRBJ2-3
clone size: .
CDR3 DNA: TGTGCCAGCAGTGTGGAGCGGGGGAGCACAGATACGCAGTATTTT
CDR3 protein: CASSVERGSTDTQYF

D gene: TRBD2
V gene: TRBV7-8
J gene: TRBJ2-7
clone size: .
CDR3 DNA: TGTGCCAGCAGCTTACTGGCTAGCGGGGGGGCCTCTGGGGAGCAGTACTTC
CDR3 protein: CASSLLASGGASGEQYF

D gene: .
V gene: TRBV5-1
J gene: TRBJ1-4
clone size: .
CDR3 DNA: TGCGCCAGCAGTTATAGCGGGACACGAGAAGAAAAACTGTTTTTT
CDR3 protein: CASSYSGTREEKLFF

D gene: .
V gene: TRBV7-2
J gene: TRBJ2-1
clone size: .
CDR3 DNA: TGTGCCAGCAGCTGGGGCCCTGGTGGAGAGCAGTTCTTC
CDR3 protein: CASSWGPGGEQFF

D gene: TRBD2
V gene: TRBV4-1
J gene: TRBJ2-3
clone size: .
CDR3 DNA: TGCGCCAGCAGCCAAGCCATTTCGCTAGCGGGAGATACGCAGTATTTT
CDR3 protein: CASSQAISLAGDTQYF

D gene: .
V gene: TRBV6-5
J gene: TRBJ2-3
clone size: .
CDR3 DNA: TGTGCCACCTCCTTGGGCAGTAGCACAGATACGCAGTATTTT
CDR3 protein: CATSLGSSTDTQYF

D gene: .
V gene: TRBV20-1
J gene: TRBJ2-5
clone size: .
CDR3 DNA: TGCAGTGCTGTCCACAGGGAGACCCAGTACTTC
CDR3 protein: CSAVHRETQYF

D gene: .
V gene: TRBV7-9
J gene: TRBJ1-1
clone size: .
CDR3 DNA: TGTGCCAGCAGCTTTTGGGGGGAGAACACTGAAGCTTTCTTT
CDR3 protein: CASSFWGENTEAFF

D gene: .
V gene: TRBV27
J gene: TRBJ1-2
clone size: .
CDR3 DNA: TGTGCCAGCAGGATGGGGAGGGCCTATGGCTACACCTTC
CDR3 protein: CASRMGRAYGYTF

D gene: TRBD1
V gene: TRBV6-1
J gene: TRBJ2-3
clone size: .
CDR3 DNA: TGTGCCAGCAGTGACAGGGGGCGCGCTTCTAGCACAGATACGCAGTATTTT
CDR3 protein: CASSDRGRASSTDTQYF

D gene: .
V gene: TRBV19
J gene: TRBJ2-5
clone size: .
CDR3 DNA: TGTGCCAGTAGTCTGCAGGGGACCCAGTACTTC
CDR3 protein: CASSLQGTQYF

D gene: TRBD1
V gene: TRBV3-1/TRBV3-2
J gene: TRBJ1-2
clone size: .
CDR3 DNA: TGTGCCAGCAGCCAAGAAAGGTGGGGAGCCAGGGGGTTTGGCTACACCTTC
CDR3 protein: CASSQERWGARGFGYTF

D gene: TRBD1
V gene: TRBV10-3
J gene: TRBJ1-2
clone size: .
CDR3 DNA: TGTGCCATCAGTGGATTATTAACAGGGGCCGAGGGCTATGGCTACACCTTC
CDR3 protein: CAISGLLTGAEGYGYTF

D gene: TRBD1
V gene: TRBV19
J gene: TRBJ1-1
clone size: .
CDR3 DNA: TGTGCCAGTAGTTCGTACAGGGGGCGCTTTGATTCTGACACTGAAGCTTTCTTT
CDR3 protein: CASSSYRGRFDSDTEAFF

D gene: TRBD1
V gene: TRBV12-3/TRBV12-4
J gene: TRBJ1-4
clone size: .
CDR3 DNA: TGTGCCACCTCACAGGGGCGAAAACTGTTTTTT
CDR3 protein: CATSQGRKLFF

D gene: .
V gene: TRBV7-9
J gene: TRBJ1-1
clone size: once
CDR3 DNA: TGTGCCAGCAGCTCGGCGGGGGCAGGCACTGAAGCTTTCTTT
CDR3 protein: CASSSAGAGTEAFF

D gene: TRBD1
V gene: TRBV4-3
J gene: TRBJ1-2
clone size: .
CDR3 DNA: TGCGCCAGCAGCCAAGATCTGACAGGGGGCTATGGCTACACCTTC
CDR3 protein: CASSQDLTGGYGYTF

D gene: .
V gene: TRBV30
J gene: TRBJ2-6
clone size: .
CDR3 DNA: TGTGCCTGGAGTGTTGGAGTGCTTGGGGCCAACGTCCTGACTTTC
CDR3 protein: CAWSVGVLGANVLTF

D gene: .
V gene: TRBV2
J gene: TRBJ2-5
clone size: .
CDR3 DNA: TGTGCCAGCACCCGGTTGGGGGCAGGAGAGACCCAGTACTTC
CDR3 protein: CASTRLGAGETQYF

D gene: .
V gene: TRBV2
J gene: TRBJ1-1
clone size: .
CDR3 DNA: TGTGCCAGCAGTGAATGGGGCTACACTGAAGCTTTCTTT
CDR3 protein: CASSEWGYTEAFF

D gene: TRBD2
V gene: TRBV2
J gene: TRBJ2-7
clone size: few
CDR3 DNA: TGTGCCAGCAGTACTAGCGGGCTTTACGAGCAGTACTTC
CDR3 protein: CASSTSGLYEQYF

D gene: .
V gene: TRBV4-3
J gene: TRBJ1-6
clone size: .
CDR3 DNA: TGCGCCAGCAGCCAAGATCTGGCAGGGAGGAGTTCACCCCTCCACTTT
CDR3 protein: CASSQDLAGRSSPLHF